This entry is about one T cell receptor (beta chain). The clone's antigen remains unknown. Base qualities were left out, and no much larger clone turns up one base away. Trimming accounts for 6 bases at V and 3 bases at J, while the number of junction bases matched to no gene is 5. CDR3 length: 15 amino acids, cysteine to phenylalanine. Only the CDR3 region is kept as DNA, spanning 45 bases read in frame from base 1. CDR1 and CDR2 are read off the germline V gene as SGHTA and FQGNSA. The trial excluded patients who had a history of autoimmune disease or were on systemic immunosuppression. Peripheral blood for TCR sequencing was collected from all dose cohorts at baseline, on cycle 4 day 1, and on cycle 7 day 1. Samples came from an open-label, multicenter, first-in-human phase I dose-escalation trial of ivuxolimab. Adults with locally advanced or metastatic head and neck squamous cell, hepatocellular, melanoma or renal cell carcinoma were enrolled in the trial. Before TCR sequencing, CD4+ T cells and CD8+ T cells were sorted from peripheral blood as separate populations.

This sample is drawn from a study of OX40 agonist ivuxolimab in advanced cancers. In the study overall: The costimulatory receptor OX40 (CD134) was targeted by ivuxolimab, a fully human IgG2 agonistic monoclonal antibody. Intravenous ivuxolimab was administered to patients every 2 weeks at six dose levels: 0.01, 0.1, 0.3, 1.5, 3 and 10 mg/kg. Among the 52 dose-escalation patients, some 19 had hepatocellular carcinoma, around 15 melanoma, 9 renal cell carcinoma and 9 head and neck cancer. The dose-escalation cohort was roughly 87% male with a mean age of roughly 62 years, ranging from roughly 23 to 80. Prior anti-PD-1, anti-PD-L1 or anti-CTLA-4 therapy was permitted, and checkpoint inhibitors had been received by 30% to 40% of dose-escalation patients. Three dose-escalation patients achieved partial responses, one with hepatocellular carcinoma and two with cutaneous melanoma. The point of sequencing TCRbeta in the periphery was to test whether ivuxolimab changed TCR sequence diversity and drove clonal T-cell expansion. The paper reports the monotherapy dose-escalation portion (N of about 51 patients) of the phase I ivuxolimab trial. Beyond this particular receptor, the publication reports: Low levels of normalized T-cell clonal expansion were also seen in some patients who did not respond. At doses from 0.1 to 3.0 mg/kg, clonal expansion was seen in both CD4+ and CD8+ blood T cells between baseline and week 6. After ivuxolimab, more expanded clones were found on average in CD8+ T cells than in CD4+ T cells. Which antigens the clonally expanded peripheral T cells were specific for was not determined. In the 0.1-3.0 mg/kg groups, partial responders were among the patients with the lowest normalized peripheral clonal expansion, particularly in CD8+ T cells.

To sequence the TCRbeta CDR3 region, genomic DNA was isolated from the sorted cells. TCRbeta CDR3 regions were sequenced using the immunoSEQ Assay. The immuneACCESS repertoire file appears here via TCRdb, limited to in-frame rearrangements. These files lack a portion of the clones; in checked studies, under half of the deficit traces to unresolved V genes, and the cause of the others is not known. Across this sample there are fewer than 95,000 clones, with under 95% seen only once. Clones ranked in the top ten supply more than 0.35% of the sample. Recombination linked TRBV7-2 to TRBJ2-2; 9 bases in the middle match TRBD1. The sequence was obtained from an adult with an advanced solid tumor such as melanoma, head and neck, liver or kidney cancer. The sequencing used CD4+ or CD8+ T cells sorted from blood, collected in a trial of the OX40 agonist ivuxolimab. Read as DNA, the sequence is TGTGCCAGCAGATCGGACAGGGGAGACACCGGGGAGCTGTTTTTT. Translated, it reads CASRSDRGDTGELFF. This CDR3, with the reference TRBV7-2 and TRBJ2-2 proteins standing in past its ends, gives the full variable domain GAGVSQSPSNKVTEKGKDVELRCDPISGHTALYWYRQSLGQGLEFLIYFQGNSAPDKSGLPSDRFSAERTGGSVSTLTIQRTQQEDSAVYLCASRSDRGDTGELFFGEGSRLTVL.